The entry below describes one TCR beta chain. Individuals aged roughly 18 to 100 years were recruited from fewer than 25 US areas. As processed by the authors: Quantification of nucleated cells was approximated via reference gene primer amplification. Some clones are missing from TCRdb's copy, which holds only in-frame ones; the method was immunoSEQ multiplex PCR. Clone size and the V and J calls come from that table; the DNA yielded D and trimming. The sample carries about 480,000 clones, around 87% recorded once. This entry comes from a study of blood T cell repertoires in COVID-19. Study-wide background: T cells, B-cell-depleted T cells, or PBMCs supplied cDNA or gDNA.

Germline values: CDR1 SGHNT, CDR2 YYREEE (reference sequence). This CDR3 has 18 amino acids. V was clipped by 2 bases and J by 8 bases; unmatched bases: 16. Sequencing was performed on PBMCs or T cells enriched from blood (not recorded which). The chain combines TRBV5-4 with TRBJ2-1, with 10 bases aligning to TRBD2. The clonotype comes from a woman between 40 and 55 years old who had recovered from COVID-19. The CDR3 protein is CASSFRHTTSGYLDEQFF. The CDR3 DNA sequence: TGTGCCAGCAGCTTCAGACACACGACTAGCGGGTACCTTGATGAGCAGTTCTTC.